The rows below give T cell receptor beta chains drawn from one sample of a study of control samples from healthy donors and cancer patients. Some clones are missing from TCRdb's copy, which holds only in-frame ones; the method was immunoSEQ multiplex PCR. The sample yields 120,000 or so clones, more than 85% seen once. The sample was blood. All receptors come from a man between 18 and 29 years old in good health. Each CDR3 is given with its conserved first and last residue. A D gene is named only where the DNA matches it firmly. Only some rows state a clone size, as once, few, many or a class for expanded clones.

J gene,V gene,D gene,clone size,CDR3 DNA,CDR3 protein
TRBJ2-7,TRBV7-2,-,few,TGTGCCAGCAGCTTAGCCGGAGGGGGGGCCTACGAGCAGTACTTC,CASSLAGGGAYEQYF
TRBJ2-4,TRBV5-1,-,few,TGCGCCAGCAGCCCTTCCGGGGGGCACCTAGCCAAAAACATTCAGTACTTC,CASSPSGGHLAKNIQYF
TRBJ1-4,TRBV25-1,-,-,TGTGCCAGCAGGCCGGGGGGCCGGATTGAAAAACTGTTTTTT,CASRPGGRIEKLFF
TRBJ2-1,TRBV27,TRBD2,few,TGTGCCAGCGGCCCTTGGGCATCTAGCGGGAGGAGTGAGCAGTTCTTC,CASGPWASSGRSEQFF
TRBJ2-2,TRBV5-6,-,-,TGTGCCAGCAGCTCGGGAGTAGGGCGGAACACCGGGGAGCTGTTTTTT,CASSSGVGRNTGELFF
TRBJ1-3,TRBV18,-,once,TGTGCCAGCTCACTATCGGGGGTTGTGGCTGGAAACACCATATATTTT,CASSLSGVVAGNTIYF
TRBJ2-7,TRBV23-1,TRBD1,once,TGCGCCAGCAGTCCACGGACAGGCTGCGAGCAGTACTTC,CASSPRTGCEQYF
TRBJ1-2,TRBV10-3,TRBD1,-,TGTGCCATCACCGAAGGGGGGACAGGGGGGAGCTATGGCTACACCTTC,CAITEGGTGGSYGYTF
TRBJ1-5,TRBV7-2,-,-,TGTGCCAGCAGCCTAGCAATTGGGGCCCAGCATTTT,CASSLAIGAQHF
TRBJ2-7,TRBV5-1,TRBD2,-,TGCGCCAGCAGCTTGGAGTCGGGGGGTAATTACGAGCAGTACTTC,CASSLESGGNYEQYF
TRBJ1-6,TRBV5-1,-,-,TGCGCCAGCAGCTTGGAGGTTGTGACAGCAAGATTTAATTCACCCCTCCACTTT,CASSLEVVTARFNSPLHF
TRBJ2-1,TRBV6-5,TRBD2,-,TGTGCCAGCAGTTATTTAGCGGGAGGGCCGAATGAGCAGTTCTTC,CASSYLAGGPNEQFF
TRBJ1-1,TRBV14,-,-,TGTGCCAGCAGCCAAGTTGTAGGGGCTGAAGCTTTCTTT,CASSQVVGAEAFF
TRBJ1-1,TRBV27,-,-,TGTGCCAGCAGGGCGACAGGAAAGAACACTGAAGCTTTCTTT,CASRATGKNTEAFF
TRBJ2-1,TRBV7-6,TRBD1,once,TGTGCCAGCAGCTTAAGACAGGGGTTCGTTGAGCAGTTCTTC,CASSLRQGFVEQFF
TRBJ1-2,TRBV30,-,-,TGTGCCTGGAGTGAGGGGCAGCTCTATGGCTACACCTTC,CAWSEGQLYGYTF
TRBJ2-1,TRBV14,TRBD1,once,TGTGCCAGCAGCCAAGAACAGGGGTCAACCAATGAGCAGTTCTTC,CASSQEQGSTNEQFF
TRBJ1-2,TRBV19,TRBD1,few,TGTGCCGCAAAGTGGCAGGGGGACTATGGCTACACCTTC,CAAKWQGDYGYTF
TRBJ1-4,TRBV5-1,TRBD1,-,TGCGCCAGCAGCCCGGACAGGGGGCTGTGGGCTAATGAAAAACTGTTTTTT,CASSPDRGLWANEKLFF
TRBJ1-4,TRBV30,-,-,TGTGCCTGGAGTGTACTTGGGGGATTGGAAGAAAAACTGTTTTTT,CAWSVLGGLEEKLFF